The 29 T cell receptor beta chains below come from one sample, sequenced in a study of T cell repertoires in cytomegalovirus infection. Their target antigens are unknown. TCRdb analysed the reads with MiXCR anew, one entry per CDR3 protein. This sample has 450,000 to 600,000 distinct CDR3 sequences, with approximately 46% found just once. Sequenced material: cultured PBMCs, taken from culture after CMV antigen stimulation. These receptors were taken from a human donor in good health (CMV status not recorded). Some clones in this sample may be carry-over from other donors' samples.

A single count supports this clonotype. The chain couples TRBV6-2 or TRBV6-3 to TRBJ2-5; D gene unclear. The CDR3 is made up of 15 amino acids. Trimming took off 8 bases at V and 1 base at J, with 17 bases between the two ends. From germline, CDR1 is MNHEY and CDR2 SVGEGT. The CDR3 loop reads CASGGSRRTQETQYF. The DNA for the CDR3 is TGTGCCAGCGGTGGATCTAGACGGACCCAAGAGACCCAGTACTTC.

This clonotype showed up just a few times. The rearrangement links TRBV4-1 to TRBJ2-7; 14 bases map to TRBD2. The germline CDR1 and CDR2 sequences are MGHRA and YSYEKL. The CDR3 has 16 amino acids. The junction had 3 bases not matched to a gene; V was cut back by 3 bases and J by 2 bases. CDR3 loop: CASSQGTSGSPYEQYF. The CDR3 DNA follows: TGCGCCAGCAGCCAGGGGACTAGCGGGAGCCCCTACGAGCAGTACTTC.

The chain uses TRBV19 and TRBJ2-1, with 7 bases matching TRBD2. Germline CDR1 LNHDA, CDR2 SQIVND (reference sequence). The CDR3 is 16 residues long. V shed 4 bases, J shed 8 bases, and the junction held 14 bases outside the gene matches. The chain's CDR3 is CASSNPYAGAIDEQFF. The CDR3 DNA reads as TGTGCCAGTAGTAACCCCTACGCGGGAGCAATTGATGAGCAGTTCTTC.

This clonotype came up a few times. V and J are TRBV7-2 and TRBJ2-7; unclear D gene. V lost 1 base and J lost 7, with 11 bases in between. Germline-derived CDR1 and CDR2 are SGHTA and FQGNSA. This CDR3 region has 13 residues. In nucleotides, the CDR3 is TGTGCCAGCAGCTTAGGATTTGCGCAAGAGCAGTACTTC. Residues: CASSLGFAQEQYF.

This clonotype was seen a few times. For the CDR3, the DNA is TGTGCCAGCAGTGAGAGGGGGCAGGGGGCCTATGGCTACACCTTC. It translates to CASSERGQGAYGYTF. V usage is TRBV6-1 and J usage is TRBJ1-2; TRBD1 agrees at 8 bases. Germline values: CDR1 MNHNS, CDR2 SASEGT. The J segment lost 4 bases and the V segment lost 3 bases, leaving 7 bases of the junction unmatched. This CDR3 comprises 15 residues.

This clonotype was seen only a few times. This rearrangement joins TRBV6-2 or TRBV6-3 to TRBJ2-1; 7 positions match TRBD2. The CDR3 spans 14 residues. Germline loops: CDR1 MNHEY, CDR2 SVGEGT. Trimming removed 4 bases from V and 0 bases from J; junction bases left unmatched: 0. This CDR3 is CASSWTSSYNEQFF. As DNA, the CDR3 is TGTGCCAGCAGTTGGACTAGCTCCTACAATGAGCAGTTCTTC.

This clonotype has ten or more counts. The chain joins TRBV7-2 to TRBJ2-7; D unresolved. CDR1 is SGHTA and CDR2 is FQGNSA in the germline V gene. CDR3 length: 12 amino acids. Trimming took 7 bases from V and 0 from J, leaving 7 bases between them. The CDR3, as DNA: TGTGCCAGCACCCCAGCCTCCTACGAGCAGTACTTC. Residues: CASTPASYEQYF.

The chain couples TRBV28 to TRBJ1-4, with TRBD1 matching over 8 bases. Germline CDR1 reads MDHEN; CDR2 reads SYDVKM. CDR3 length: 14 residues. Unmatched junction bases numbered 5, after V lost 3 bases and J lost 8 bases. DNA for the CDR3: TGTGCCAGCAGTTTGAGGACAGGGAACGAAAAACTGTTTTTT. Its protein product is CASSLRTGNEKLFF.

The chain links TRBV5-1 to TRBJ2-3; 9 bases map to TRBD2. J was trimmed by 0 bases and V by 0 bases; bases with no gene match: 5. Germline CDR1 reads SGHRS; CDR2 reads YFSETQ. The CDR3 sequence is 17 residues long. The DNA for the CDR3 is TGCGCCAGCAGCTTGGGAATAGCGGGGGCAAGCACAGATACGCAGTATTTT. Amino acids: CASSLGIAGASTDTQYF.

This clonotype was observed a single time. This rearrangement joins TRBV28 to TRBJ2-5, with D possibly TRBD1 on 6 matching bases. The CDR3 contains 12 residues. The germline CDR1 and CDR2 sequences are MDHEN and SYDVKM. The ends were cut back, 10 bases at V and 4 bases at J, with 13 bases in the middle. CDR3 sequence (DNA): TGTGCCACCCTACAGGGTCTAGAGACCCAGTACTTC. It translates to CATLQGLETQYF.

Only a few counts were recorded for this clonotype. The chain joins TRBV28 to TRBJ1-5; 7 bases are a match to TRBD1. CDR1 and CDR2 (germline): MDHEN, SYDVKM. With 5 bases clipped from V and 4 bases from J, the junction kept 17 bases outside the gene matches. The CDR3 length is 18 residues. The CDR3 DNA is TGTGCCAGCAGTCCTCTGACAGGGCCGCACTCGAGTAATCAGCCCCAGCATTTT. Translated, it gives CASSPLTGPHSSNQPQHF.

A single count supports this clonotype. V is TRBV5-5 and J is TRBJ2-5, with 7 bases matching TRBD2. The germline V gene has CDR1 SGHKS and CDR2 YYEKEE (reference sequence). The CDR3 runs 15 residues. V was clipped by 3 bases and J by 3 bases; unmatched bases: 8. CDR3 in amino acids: CASSWAGLAEETQYF. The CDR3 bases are TGTGCCAGCAGCTGGGCGGGTCTAGCGGAAGAGACCCAGTACTTC.

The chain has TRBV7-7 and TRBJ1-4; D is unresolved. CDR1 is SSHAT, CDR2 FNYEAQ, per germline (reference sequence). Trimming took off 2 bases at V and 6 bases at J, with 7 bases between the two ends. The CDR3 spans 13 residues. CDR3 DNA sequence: TGTGCCAGCAGCTTATCACAGTATGAAAAACTGTTTTTT. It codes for CASSLSQYEKLFF.

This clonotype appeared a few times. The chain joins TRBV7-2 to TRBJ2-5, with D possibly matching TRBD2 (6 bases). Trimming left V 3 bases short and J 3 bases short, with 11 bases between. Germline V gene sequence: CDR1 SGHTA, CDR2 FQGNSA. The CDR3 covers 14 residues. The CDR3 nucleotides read TGTGCCAGCAGCTTCCTTCCGGGGGAAGAGACCCAGTACTTC. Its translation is CASSFLPGEETQYF.

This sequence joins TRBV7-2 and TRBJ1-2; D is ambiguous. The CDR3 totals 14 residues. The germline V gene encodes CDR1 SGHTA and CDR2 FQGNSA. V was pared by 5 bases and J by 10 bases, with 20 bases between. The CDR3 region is CASSPTYGPQTYTF. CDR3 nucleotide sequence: TGTGCCAGCAGCCCCACCTACGGACCCCAAACCTACACCTTC.

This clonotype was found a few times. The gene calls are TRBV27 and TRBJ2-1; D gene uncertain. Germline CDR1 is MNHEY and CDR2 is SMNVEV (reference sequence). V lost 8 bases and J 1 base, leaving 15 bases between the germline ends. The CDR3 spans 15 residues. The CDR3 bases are TGTGCCAGCCTCGCGCAGCGCCCGTCCTACAATGAGCAGTTCTTC. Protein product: CASLAQRPSYNEQFF.

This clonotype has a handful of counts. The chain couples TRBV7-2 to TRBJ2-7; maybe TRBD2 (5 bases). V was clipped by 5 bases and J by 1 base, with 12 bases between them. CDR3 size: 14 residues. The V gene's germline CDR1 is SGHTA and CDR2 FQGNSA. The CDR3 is CASSASLVSYEQYF. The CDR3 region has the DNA TGTGCCAGCAGCGCTTCACTAGTTTCCTACGAGCAGTACTTC. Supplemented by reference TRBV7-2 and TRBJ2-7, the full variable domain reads GAGVSQSPSNKVTEKGKDVELRCDPISGHTALYWYRQSLGQGLEFLIYFQGNSAPDKSGLPSDRFSAERTGGSVSTLTIQRTQQEDSAVYLCASSASLVSYEQYFGPGTRLTVT.

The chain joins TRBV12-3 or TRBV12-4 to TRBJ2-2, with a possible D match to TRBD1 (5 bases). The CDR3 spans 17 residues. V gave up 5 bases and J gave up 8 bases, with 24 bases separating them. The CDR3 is CASSQRARPSNRGELFF. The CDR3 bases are TGTGCCAGCAGTCAGAGAGCTCGACCGAGTAACAGGGGGGAGCTGTTTTTT.

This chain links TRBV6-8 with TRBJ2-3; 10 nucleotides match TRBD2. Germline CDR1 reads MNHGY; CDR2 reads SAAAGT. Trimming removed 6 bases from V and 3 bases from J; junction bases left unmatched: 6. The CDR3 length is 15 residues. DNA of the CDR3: TGTGCCAGCAGAGGAGCGGGGGGGTCAACAGATACGCAGTATTTT. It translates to CASRGAGGSTDTQYF.

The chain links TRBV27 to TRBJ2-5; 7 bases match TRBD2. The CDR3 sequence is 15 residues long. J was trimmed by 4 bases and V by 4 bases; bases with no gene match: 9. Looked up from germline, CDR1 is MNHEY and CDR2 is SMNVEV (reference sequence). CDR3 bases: TGTGCCAGCAGTTCAGCCGGGACTAACCTAGAGACCCAGTACTTC. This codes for CASSSAGTNLETQYF.

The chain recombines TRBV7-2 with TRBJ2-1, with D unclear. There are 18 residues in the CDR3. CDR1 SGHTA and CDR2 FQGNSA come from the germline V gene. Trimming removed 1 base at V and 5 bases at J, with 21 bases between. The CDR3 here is CASSLEGSGPFWNNEQFF. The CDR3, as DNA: TGTGCCAGCAGCTTAGAAGGATCAGGACCGTTTTGGAACAATGAGCAGTTCTTC.

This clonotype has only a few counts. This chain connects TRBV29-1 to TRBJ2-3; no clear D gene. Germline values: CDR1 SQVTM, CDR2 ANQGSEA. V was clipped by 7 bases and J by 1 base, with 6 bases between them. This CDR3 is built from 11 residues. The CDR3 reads CSAAGTDTQYF. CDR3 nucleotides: TGCAGCGCCGCCGGCACAGATACGCAGTATTTT.

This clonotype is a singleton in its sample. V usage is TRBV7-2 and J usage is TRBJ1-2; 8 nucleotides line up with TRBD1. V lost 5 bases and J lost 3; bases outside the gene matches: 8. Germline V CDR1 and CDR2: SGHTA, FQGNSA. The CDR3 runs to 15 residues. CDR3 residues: CASSPTGGSYYGYTF. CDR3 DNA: TGTGCCAGCAGCCCAACAGGGGGGTCTTACTATGGCTACACCTTC.

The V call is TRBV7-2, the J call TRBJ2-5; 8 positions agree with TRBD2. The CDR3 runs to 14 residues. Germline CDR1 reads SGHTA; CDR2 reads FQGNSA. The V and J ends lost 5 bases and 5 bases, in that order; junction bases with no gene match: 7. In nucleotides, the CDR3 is TGTGCCAGCAGCCCGGGGGGGGTTGAGGAGACCCAGTACTTC. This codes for CASSPGGVEETQYF.

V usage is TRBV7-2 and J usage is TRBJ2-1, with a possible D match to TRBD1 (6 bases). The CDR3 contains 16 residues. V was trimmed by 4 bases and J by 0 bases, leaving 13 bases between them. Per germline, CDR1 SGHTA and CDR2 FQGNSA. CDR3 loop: CASSYHRASSYNEQFF. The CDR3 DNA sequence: TGTGCCAGCAGCTATCACAGGGCTAGCTCCTACAATGAGCAGTTCTTC. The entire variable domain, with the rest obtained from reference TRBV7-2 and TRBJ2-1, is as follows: GAGVSQSPSNKVTEKGKDVELRCDPISGHTALYWYRQSLGQGLEFLIYFQGNSAPDKSGLPSDRFSAERTGGSVSTLTIQRTQQEDSAVYLCASSYHRASSYNEQFFGPGTRLTVL.

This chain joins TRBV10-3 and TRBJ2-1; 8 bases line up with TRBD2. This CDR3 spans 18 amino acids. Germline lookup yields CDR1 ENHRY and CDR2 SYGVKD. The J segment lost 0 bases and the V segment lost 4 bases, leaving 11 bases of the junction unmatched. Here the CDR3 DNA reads TGTGCCATCAGTGGGCCGATTAACGGGGGGGCCTCCTACAATGAGCAGTTCTTC. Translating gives CAISGPINGGASYNEQFF.

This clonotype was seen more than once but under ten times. The CDR3: CASGFRTGELFF. The CDR3 region has the DNA TGTGCTAGTGGTTTCCGCACCGGGGAGCTGTTTTTT. This chain links TRBV12-5 with TRBJ2-2; no definite D call. Per the germline V gene, CDR1 is LGHNT and CDR2 is FRNRAP. The CDR3 runs 12 residues. Between the trimmed V and J ends, which lost 3 bases and 4 bases, there was a span of 3 bases.

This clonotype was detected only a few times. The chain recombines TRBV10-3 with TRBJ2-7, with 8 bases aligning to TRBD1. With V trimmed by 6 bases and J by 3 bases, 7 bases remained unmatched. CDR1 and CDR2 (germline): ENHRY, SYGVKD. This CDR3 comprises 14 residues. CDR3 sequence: CAISGTGKDYEQYF. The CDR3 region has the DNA TGTGCCATCAGCGGGACAGGAAAGGACTACGAGCAGTACTTC.

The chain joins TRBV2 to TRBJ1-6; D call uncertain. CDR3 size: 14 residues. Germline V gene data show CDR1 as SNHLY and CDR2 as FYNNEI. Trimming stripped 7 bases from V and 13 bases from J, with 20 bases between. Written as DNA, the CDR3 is TGTGCCAGCAAGGAAGAGACCTCAGGTGGGCCCCTCCACTTT. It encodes CASKEETSGGPLHF.